The 30 T cell receptor beta chains in this list originate from one sample, sequenced in a study of shared clonotypes between healthy human individuals. The data were produced by immunoSEQ multiplex PCR, yet TCRdb's version contains in-frame clones alone and is incomplete. This table holds 2 million to 3 million clones, around 94% found once. Source material: naive CD4+ T cells sorted from blood. Subset described: CD45RA+ positively selected. The receptors originated from a man aged 18 to 29 in good health.

The CDR3 loop reads CASPKDGPSYEQYF. The CDR3 nucleotides read TGCGCCAGCCCCAAGGACGGCCCCTCCTACGAGCAGTACTTC. The V call is TRBV10-1, the J call TRBJ2-7; D unclear. Trimming stripped 8 bases from V and 0 bases from J, with 14 bases between. Germline V gene sequence: CDR1 WNHNN, CDR2 SYGVQD (reference sequence). The CDR3 is 14 amino acids.

The chain recombines TRBV30 with TRBJ2-2, with TRBD1 identical over 8 bases. The germline V gene has CDR1 GTSNPN and CDR2 SVGIG (reference sequence). Losses at the gene ends were 7 bases for V and 5 bases for J; bases not matched to a gene: 15. There are 16 residues in the CDR3. CDR3 sequence (DNA): TGTGCCTTACCGCGGCAGGGGGCACGAGGTACCGGGGAGCTGTTTTTT. It encodes CALPRQGARGTGELFF.

This rearrangement joins TRBV2 to TRBJ2-3, with D possibly TRBD2 on 5 matching bases. This CDR3 is 13 amino acids long. CDR1 is SNHLY, CDR2 FYNNEI, per germline. V gave up 4 bases and J gave up 2 bases, with 7 bases separating them. CDR3 bases: TGTGCCAGCAGTGTTCGGGACACAGATACGCAGTATTTT. Its protein is CASSVRDTDTQYF.

About this clone itself: The junction differs from germline at one of its ends, possibly a read error. The chain has TRBV10-3 and TRBJ2-1, with D possibly matching TRBD2 (5 bases). Germline V gene sequence: CDR1 ENHRY, CDR2 SYGVKD. The CDR3 has 15 amino acids. In DNA form, the CDR3 reads TGTGCCATCAGGGAGTCTAGCTTGTTCCAAAATGAGCAGTTCTTC. Translated, it gives CAIRESSLFQNEQFF.

The chain links TRBV11-1 to TRBJ2-7, with D tentatively TRBD1 (5 bases). Per the germline V gene, CDR1 is SGHAT and CDR2 is FQDESV (reference sequence). The CDR3 extends over 15 amino acids. Deletions cut 7 bases from V and 1 base from J, with 17 bases between. This CDR3 reads CASTLGRVASYEQYF. The CDR3 DNA sequence: TGTGCCAGCACCCTTGGCAGGGTGGCTTCCTACGAGCAGTACTTC. The variable domain in full, completed from reference TRBV11-1 and TRBJ2-7, reads EAEVAQSPRYKITEKSQAVAFWCDPISGHATLYWYRQILGQGPELLVQFQDESVVDDSQLPKDRFSAERLKGVDSTLKIQPAELGDSAMYLCASTLGRVASYEQYFGPGTRLTVT.

V usage is TRBV30 and J usage is TRBJ2-7; 8 bases match TRBD2. Per germline, CDR1 GTSNPN and CDR2 SVGIG (reference sequence). The length of the CDR3 is 19 residues. V lost 3 bases, J lost 0 bases, and 19 bases stayed unmatched. Here the CDR3 DNA reads TGTGCCTGGAGGCCCTCCGGGGTGAAGCGGGAGTATGTCTCCTACGAGCAGTACTTC. It translates to CAWRPSGVKREYVSYEQYF.

This rearrangement joins TRBV19 to TRBJ1-1, with D possibly matching TRBD1 (6 bases). There are 15 residues in the CDR3. Per the germline V gene, CDR1 is LNHDA and CDR2 is SQIVND (reference sequence). The ends were cut back, 4 bases at V and 4 bases at J, with 16 bases in the middle. The CDR3 DNA follows: TGTGCCAGTAGTAAAGGGGGGTCCCAACGCACTGAAGCTTTCTTT. Translation: CASSKGGSQRTEAFF.

This sequence joins TRBV5-4 and TRBJ1-6; maybe TRBD1 (5 bases). CDR1 is SGHNT and CDR2 is YYREEE in the germline V gene (reference sequence). Trimming cost V 4 bases and J 8 bases, with 13 bases left between them. This CDR3 comprises 14 residues. The CDR3 bases are TGTGCCAGCAGCGCCAACGGGGGGGATTCACCCCTCCACTTT. Protein sequence: CASSANGGDSPLHF.

The chain couples TRBV18 to TRBJ1-1; the D gene is possibly TRBD1 (6 bases). The CDR3 has 16 residues. V shed 3 bases and J shed 4 bases, with 18 bases lying between them. Germline-derived CDR1 and CDR2 are KGHSH and LQKENI. The CDR3: CASSPPGQRAGTEAFF. In DNA, the CDR3 is TGTGCCAGCTCACCTCCCGGACAGAGAGCGGGCACTGAAGCTTTCTTT.

The rearrangement joins TRBV18 to TRBJ2-7; D is unclear. The V and J ends lost 8 bases and 0 bases respectively, with 11 bases between them. The germline V gene encodes CDR1 KGHSH and CDR2 LQKENI. This CDR3 region has 13 residues. CDR3 residues: CASGSMSSYEQYF. The CDR3 nucleotides are TGTGCCAGCGGTTCCATGAGCTCCTACGAGCAGTACTTC.

The gene calls are TRBV6-5 and TRBJ1-4; D is unclear. The CDR3 spans 15 residues. Germline values: CDR1 MNHEY, CDR2 SVGAGI. With 0 bases removed from V and 7 bases from J, the gap between germline ends came to 12 bases. CDR3 loop: CASSYSEGRAEKLFF. In nucleotides, the CDR3 is TGTGCCAGCAGTTACTCGGAAGGGAGGGCTGAAAAACTGTTTTTT.

Comment on this clone: Other DNA sequences in this sample translate to the same CDR3. This rearrangement joins TRBV5-1 to TRBJ2-3, with D unresolved. Trimming pared 0 bases from V and 0 bases from J, leaving 11 bases between. The germline V gene encodes CDR1 SGHRS and CDR2 YFSETQ. CDR3 length: 16 residues. The CDR3 DNA reads TGCGCCAGCAGCTTGGTACCCGACCTTAGCACAGATACGCAGTATTTT. Protein: CASSLVPDLSTDTQYF.

The rearrangement links TRBV19 to TRBJ2-7; 10 nucleotides agree with TRBD1. The CDR3 has 12 residues. Per germline, CDR1 LNHDA and CDR2 SQIVND (reference sequence). The junction had 1 base not matched to a gene; V was cut back by 5 bases and J by 6 bases. The CDR3 nucleotides read TGTGCCAGTAGTCGGACAGGGGGCGAGCAGTACTTC. It specifies CASSRTGGEQYF.

The chain recombines TRBV6-6 with TRBJ1-6; the D gene is possibly TRBD1 (6 bases). With 2 bases removed from V and 10 bases from J, the gap between germline ends came to 9 bases. From germline, CDR1 is MNHNY and CDR2 SVGAGI (reference sequence). CDR3 length: 13 amino acids. CDR3 residues: CASSYLGTSPLHF. As DNA, the CDR3 is TGTGCCAGCAGTTACCTGGGGACATCACCCCTCCACTTT.

The J gene is TRBJ1-4, the V gene TRBV5-1; 8 nucleotides agree with TRBD1. Germline V gene lookup returns CDR1 SGHRS and CDR2 YFSETQ. The CDR3 is 16 amino acids. With 0 bases clipped from V and 4 bases from J, the junction kept 5 bases outside the gene matches. The CDR3 is CASSLAGGHGNEKLFF. The CDR3 nucleotides are TGCGCCAGCAGCTTGGCAGGGGGCCATGGTAATGAAAAACTGTTTTTT.

This clone was picked up one time. This specimen includes other DNA sequences encoding the same CDR3. The rearrangement links TRBV29-1 to TRBJ2-3; 7 bases are shared with TRBD1. CDR1 is SQVTM, CDR2 ANQGSEA, per germline. V lost 6 bases, J lost 3 bases, and 6 bases stayed unmatched. The CDR3 is 13 amino acids. The CDR3 protein is CSVGGRLTDTQYF. The CDR3 region has the DNA TGCAGCGTAGGGGGCCGATTGACAGATACGCAGTATTTT.

The rearrangement links TRBV4-3 to TRBJ2-1, with D perhaps TRBD2 (5 bases). This CDR3 comprises 14 residues. Trimming removed 0 bases from V and 7 bases from J, with 10 bases in between. Germline loops: CDR1 LGHNA, CDR2 YSLEER. This chain's CDR3 is CASSQEGLGNEQFF. CDR3 DNA: TGCGCCAGCAGCCAAGAAGGACTCGGGAATGAGCAGTTCTTC.

The chain joins TRBV5-1 to TRBJ1-2; D unresolved. Trimming removed 4 bases at V and 2 bases at J, with 12 bases between. CDR1 SGHRS and CDR2 YFSETQ come from the germline V gene. The CDR3 runs 14 residues. In DNA form, the CDR3 reads TGCGCCAGCAGCCCTTGGGCAGAAAACTATGGCTACACCTTC. Translated, it gives CASSPWAENYGYTF.

The genes are TRBV7-9 and TRBJ1-2, with 7 bases fitting TRBD1. V shed 3 bases and J 6 bases; nucleotides not matched to a gene: 7. Germline V gene sequence: CDR1 SEHNR, CDR2 FQNEAQ (reference sequence). This CDR3 region has 14 residues. DNA of the CDR3: TGTGCCAGCAGCTTCTGGCAGGGGGAGAATGGCTACACCTTC. Protein product: CASSFWQGENGYTF.

This clone has just one count. The rearrangement joins TRBV10-3 to TRBJ2-4; 7 positions agree with TRBD1. Looked up from germline, CDR1 is ENHRY and CDR2 is SYGVKD. V was clipped by 5 bases and J by 3 bases; unmatched bases: 1. There are 13 residues in the CDR3. CDR3 amino acids: CAISNRGKNIQYF. The CDR3 DNA follows: TGTGCCATCAGTAACAGGGGCAAAAACATTCAGTACTTC.

As concerns this clone: The same CDR3 can be traced to other DNA sequences in this sample. This sequence joins TRBV9 and TRBJ2-1; D might be TRBD2 (5 bases). Germline V CDR1 and CDR2: SGDLS, YYNGEE. This CDR3 has 15 residues. Trimming took off 0 bases at V and 2 bases at J, with 9 bases between the two ends. The chain's CDR3 is CASSVGSGAYNEQFF. The CDR3 nucleotides read TGTGCCAGCAGCGTAGGAAGCGGAGCCTACAATGAGCAGTTCTTC.

The V and J genes are TRBV4-3 and TRBJ1-6; 7 positions agree with TRBD1. Germline V gene sequence: CDR1 LGHNA, CDR2 YSLEER. Trimming removed 0 bases from V and 6 bases from J; junction bases left unmatched: 5. This CDR3 has 16 amino acids. This chain's CDR3 is CASSQEATGTNSPLHF. CDR3 coding DNA: TGCGCCAGCAGCCAAGAGGCGACAGGGACTAATTCACCCCTCCACTTT.

Worth noting for this clone: A junction end diverges from the germline sequence, so it may reflect a read error. The J gene is TRBJ2-5, the V gene TRBV7-7; a weak D match, TRBD2 (6 bases). CDR3 size: 14 residues. Germline V gene sequence: CDR1 SSHAT, CDR2 FNYEAQ (reference sequence). The CDR3 DNA reads as TGTGCTAGCAGCTTGGGGGGAGCGGTCGAGACCCAGTACTTC. Translated: CASSLGGAVETQYF.

The chain combines TRBV6-5 with TRBJ2-3, with 11 bases that match TRBD2. Germline-derived CDR1 and CDR2 are MNHEY and SVGAGI. The J segment lost 2 bases and the V segment lost 7 bases, leaving 5 bases of the junction unmatched. The CDR3 length is 15 residues. The chain's CDR3 is CASTSSGGNTDTQYF. The CDR3 nucleotides are TGTGCCAGCACCTCTAGCGGGGGGAACACAGATACGCAGTATTTT.

Notes on this clone: The identical CDR3 is also encoded by other nucleotide sequences in the sample. The chain couples TRBV5-6 to TRBJ1-5; the D is unclear. This CDR3 comprises 12 residues. The ends were cut back, 0 bases at V and 5 bases at J, with 3 bases in the middle. Germline V gene sequence: CDR1 SGHDT, CDR2 YYEEEE. The CDR3 bases are TGTGCCAGCAGCTTGGTCGATCAGCCCCAGCATTTT. Translating it yields CASSLVDQPQHF.

The table lists this clone with a count of one. Other DNA sequences in this sample translate to the same CDR3. This chain connects TRBV5-1 to TRBJ2-2; D remains ambiguous. CDR3 length: 15 residues. V was pared by 4 bases and J by 0 bases, with 10 bases between. Germline V gene data show CDR1 as SGHRS and CDR2 as YFSETQ. In DNA, the CDR3 is TGCGCCAGCAGCCTTGACACGGCGAACACCGGGGAGCTGTTTTTT. This sequence encodes CASSLDTANTGELFF.

This clone turned up a few times. The same CDR3 is also encoded by other DNA sequences in this sample. This rearrangement joins TRBV7-9 to TRBJ1-5; D is unclear. Trimming took 1 base from V and 0 from J, leaving 4 bases between them. Germline V gene lookup returns CDR1 SEHNR and CDR2 FQNEAQ (reference sequence). The CDR3 length is 14 residues. The CDR3 sequence is CASSLGDSNQPQHF. As DNA, the CDR3 is TGTGCCAGCAGCTTAGGAGATAGCAATCAGCCCCAGCATTTT.

The chain recombines TRBV6-1 with TRBJ2-3, with D possibly TRBD1 on 6 matching bases. V gave up 3 bases and J gave up 6 bases, with 13 bases separating them. CDR1 is MNHNS and CDR2 is SASEGT in the germline V gene. The CDR3 consists of 14 residues. The CDR3 sequence: CASSDPGAVDTQYF. CDR3 sequence (DNA): TGTGCCAGCAGTGACCCAGGGGCGGTGGATACGCAGTATTTT.

This clone came up a few times. Other DNA sequences of this sample code for an identical CDR3. V usage is TRBV5-1 and J usage is TRBJ2-3; D unclear. The CDR3 loop spans 14 amino acids. CDR1 is SGHRS, CDR2 YFSETQ, per germline. Trimming shortened V by 0 bases and J by 2 bases, and 7 bases separated the two germline ends. CDR3 amino acids: CASSLGGPTDTQYF. The CDR3 DNA reads TGCGCCAGCAGCTTGGGGGGTCCCACAGATACGCAGTATTTT.

This clone showed up just once. The chain recombines TRBV7-9 with TRBJ2-2; no firm D call. The CDR3 extends over 14 amino acids. V was pared by 2 bases and J by 5 bases, with 9 bases between. Germline V gene data show CDR1 as SEHNR and CDR2 as FQNEAQ (reference sequence). The CDR3 loop is CASSLYRQTGELFF. CDR3 coding DNA: TGTGCCAGCAGCTTATATCGTCAAACCGGGGAGCTGTTTTTT.